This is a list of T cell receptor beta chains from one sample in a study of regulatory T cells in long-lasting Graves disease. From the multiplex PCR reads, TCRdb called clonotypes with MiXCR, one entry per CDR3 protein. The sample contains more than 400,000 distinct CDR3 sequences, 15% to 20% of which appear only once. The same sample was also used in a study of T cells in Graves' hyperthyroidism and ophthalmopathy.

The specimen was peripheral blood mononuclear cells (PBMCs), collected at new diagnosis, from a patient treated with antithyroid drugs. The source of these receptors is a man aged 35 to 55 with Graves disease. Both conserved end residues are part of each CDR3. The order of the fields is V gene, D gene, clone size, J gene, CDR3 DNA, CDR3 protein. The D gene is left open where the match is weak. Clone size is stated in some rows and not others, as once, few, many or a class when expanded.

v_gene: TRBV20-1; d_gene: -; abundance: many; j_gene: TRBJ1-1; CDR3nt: TGCAGTGCTAGAGAGATAAAGAGGGTTTCCCCTGAAGCTTTCTTT; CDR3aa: CSAREIKRVSPEAFF
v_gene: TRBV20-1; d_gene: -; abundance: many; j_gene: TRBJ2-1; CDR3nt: TGCAGTGCTAGAATTGTGGGGAGGAGCCGAGAGCAGTTCTTC; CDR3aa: CSARIVGRSREQFF
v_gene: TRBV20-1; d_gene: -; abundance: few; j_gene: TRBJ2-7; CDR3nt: TGCAGTGCTCGTCAGGCTTACGAGCAGTACTTC; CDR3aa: CSARQAYEQYF
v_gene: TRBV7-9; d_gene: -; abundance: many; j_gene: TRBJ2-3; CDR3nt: TGTGCCAGCAGCTTAGACCAGCTCACAGATACGCAGTATTTT; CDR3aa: CASSLDQLTDTQYF
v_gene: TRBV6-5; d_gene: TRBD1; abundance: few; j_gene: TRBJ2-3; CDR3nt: TGTGCCAGCAGTTACAGGGGGCAGGGCACAGATACGCAGTATTTT; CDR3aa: CASSYRGQGTDTQYF
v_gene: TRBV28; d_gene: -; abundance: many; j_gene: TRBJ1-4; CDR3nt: TGTGCCAGCAGTAGCCTTGTGGGGTCGCGGGTTGATGAAAAACTGTTTTTT; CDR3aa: CASSSLVGSRVDEKLFF
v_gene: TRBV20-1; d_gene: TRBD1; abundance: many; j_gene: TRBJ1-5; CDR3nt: TGCAGTGCTAGGAGTCCGGGACAGCAGAATCAGCCCCAGCATTTT; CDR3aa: CSARSPGQQNQPQHF
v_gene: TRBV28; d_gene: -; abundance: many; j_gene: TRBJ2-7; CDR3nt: TGTGCCAGCAGTCCGTACCGGACAACCTACGAGCAGTACTTC; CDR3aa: CASSPYRTTYEQYF
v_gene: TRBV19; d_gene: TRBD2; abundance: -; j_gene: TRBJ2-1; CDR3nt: TGTGCCAGTAGTATAAGGAGCGGGAGTGCTGGTGAGCAGTTCTTC; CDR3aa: CASSIRSGSAGEQFF
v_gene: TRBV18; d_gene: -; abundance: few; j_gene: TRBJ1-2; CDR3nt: TGTGCCAGCTCACCCCGGGGAGACTCCTATGGCTACACCTTC; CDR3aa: CASSPRGDSYGYTF
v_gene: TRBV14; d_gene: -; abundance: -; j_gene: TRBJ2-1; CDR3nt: TGTGCCAGCAGCCACACAAGACAGTCCGAGCAGTTCTTC; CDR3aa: CASSHTRQSEQFF
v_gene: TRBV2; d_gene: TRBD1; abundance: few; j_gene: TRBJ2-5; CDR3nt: TGTGCCAGCAACGACAGGGGGCTCGAGACCCAGTACTTC; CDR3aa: CASNDRGLETQYF
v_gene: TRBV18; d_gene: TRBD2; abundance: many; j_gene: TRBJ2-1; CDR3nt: TGTGCCAGCTCACCACCTAGCGGGAGGGATGAGCAGTTCTTC; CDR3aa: CASSPPSGRDEQFF
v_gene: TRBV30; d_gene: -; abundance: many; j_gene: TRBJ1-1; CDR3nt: TGTGCCTGGCACCCCAGGGAATACGACACTGAAGCTTTCTTT; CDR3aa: CAWHPREYDTEAFF
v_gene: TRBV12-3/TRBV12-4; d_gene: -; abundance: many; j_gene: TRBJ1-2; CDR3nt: TGTGCCAGCCGGGGGGGACACTATGGCTACACCTTC; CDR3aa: CASRGGHYGYTF
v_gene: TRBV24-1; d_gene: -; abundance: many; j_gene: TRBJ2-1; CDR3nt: TGTGCCACCAGTGATCCCGGGACAAATCTTGAGCAGTTCTTC; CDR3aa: CATSDPGTNLEQFF